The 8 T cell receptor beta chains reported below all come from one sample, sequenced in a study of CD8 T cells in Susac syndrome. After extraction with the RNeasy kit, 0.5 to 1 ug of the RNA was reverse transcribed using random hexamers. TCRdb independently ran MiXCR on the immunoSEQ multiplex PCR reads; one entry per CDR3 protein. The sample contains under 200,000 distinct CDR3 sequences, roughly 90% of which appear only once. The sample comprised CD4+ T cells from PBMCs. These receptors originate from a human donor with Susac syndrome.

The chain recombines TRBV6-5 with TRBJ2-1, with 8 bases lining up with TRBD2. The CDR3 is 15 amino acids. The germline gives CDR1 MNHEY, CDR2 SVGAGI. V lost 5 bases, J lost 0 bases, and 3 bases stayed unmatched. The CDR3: CASSMSGSSYNEQFF. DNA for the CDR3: TGTGCCAGCAGTATGAGCGGGAGCTCCTACAATGAGCAGTTCTTC.

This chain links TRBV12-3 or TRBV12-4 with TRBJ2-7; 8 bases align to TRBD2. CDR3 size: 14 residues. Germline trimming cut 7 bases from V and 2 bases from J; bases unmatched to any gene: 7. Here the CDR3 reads CASTKAGAAYEQYF. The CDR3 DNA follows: TGTGCCAGCACGAAAGCGGGAGCAGCCTACGAGCAGTACTTC.

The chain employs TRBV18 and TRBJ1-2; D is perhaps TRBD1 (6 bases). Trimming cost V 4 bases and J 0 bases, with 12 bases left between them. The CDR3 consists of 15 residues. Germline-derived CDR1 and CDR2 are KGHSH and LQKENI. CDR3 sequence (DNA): TGTGCCAGCTCACATGGACAGTTTACTAACTATGGCTACACCTTC. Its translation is CASSHGQFTNYGYTF.

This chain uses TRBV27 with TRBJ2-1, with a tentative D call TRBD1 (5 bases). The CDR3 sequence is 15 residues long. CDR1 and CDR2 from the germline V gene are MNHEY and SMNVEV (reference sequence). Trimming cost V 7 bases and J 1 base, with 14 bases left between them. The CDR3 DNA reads TGTGCCAGCAACCCCGGACACCTATCCTACAATGAGCAGTTCTTC. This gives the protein CASNPGHLSYNEQFF.

CDR3 DNA sequence: TGTGCCACCCAGACAGGGGAGAATTCACCCCTCCACTTT. This gives the protein CATQTGENSPLHF. The V gene is TRBV2, the J gene TRBJ1-6, with 8 bases aligning to TRBD1. The CDR3 has 13 amino acids. Germline CDR1 SNHLY, CDR2 FYNNEI. With V trimmed by 10 bases and J by 7 bases, 6 bases remained unmatched.

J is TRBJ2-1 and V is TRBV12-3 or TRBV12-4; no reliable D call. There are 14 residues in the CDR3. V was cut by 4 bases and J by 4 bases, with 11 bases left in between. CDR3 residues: CASSSDRVYNEQFF. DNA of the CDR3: TGTGCCAGCAGTTCAGACCGGGTGTACAATGAGCAGTTCTTC.

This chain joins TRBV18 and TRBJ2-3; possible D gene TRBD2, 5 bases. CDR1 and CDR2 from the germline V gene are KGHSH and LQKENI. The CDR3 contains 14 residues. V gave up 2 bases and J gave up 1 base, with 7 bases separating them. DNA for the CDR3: TGTGCCAGCTCACCATCACTAGGCACAGATACGCAGTATTTT. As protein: CASSPSLGTDTQYF.

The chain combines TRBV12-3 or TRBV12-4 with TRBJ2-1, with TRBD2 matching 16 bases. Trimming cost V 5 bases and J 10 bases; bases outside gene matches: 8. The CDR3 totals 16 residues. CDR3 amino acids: CASSPGTSGRAAEQFF. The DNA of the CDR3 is TGTGCCAGCAGTCCCGGGACTAGCGGGAGGGCCGCCGAGCAGTTCTTC.